Listed here are 14 T cell receptor beta chains from one sample, sequenced in a study of T cell repertoires in cytomegalovirus infection. No antigens are known for them. TCRdb re-called the reads through MiXCR, storing one row per CDR3 protein. The data show 100,000 to 150,000 distinct CDR3 sequences, over 30% seen once. The input for sequencing was CD8+ T cells from cultured PBMCs, taken from culture after CMV antigen stimulation. The receptor set was obtained from a human donor in good health (CMV status not recorded). Some clones in this sample may be carry-over from other donors' samples.

This clonotype was seen only a few times. The chain is built from TRBV4-1 and TRBJ1-2; D is ambiguous. Germline V gene lookup returns CDR1 MGHRA and CDR2 YSYEKL. V was clipped by 0 bases and J by 4 bases, with 9 bases between them. This CDR3 spans 14 amino acids. This CDR3 is CASSQEVAVYGYTF. The CDR3 DNA sequence: TGCGCCAGCAGCCAAGAGGTGGCAGTCTATGGCTACACCTTC.

The V call is TRBV6-8, the J call TRBJ1-1; D is unresolved. The ends were cut back, 4 bases at V and 11 bases at J, with 20 bases in the middle. From germline, CDR1 is MNHGY and CDR2 SAAAGT. This CDR3 contains 14 residues. The CDR3 bases are TGTGCCAGCAGTTCGGGCTTCCCTAAAACCACCGCTTTCTTT. Translated, it gives CASSSGFPKTTAFF.

As to this clonotype: Given the absence of the conserved phenylalanine or tryptophan at the CDR3 end, a read error is likely. This chain joins TRBV19 and TRBJ1-5, with TRBD1 matching 7 bases. The germline gives CDR1 LNHDA, CDR2 SQIVND (reference sequence). V dropped 10 bases and J dropped 0; count of bases not matched to a gene: 9. The CDR3 length is 15 residues. DNA of the CDR3: TGTGCCAATAGAAGGGACAGCGATAGCAATCAGCCCCAGCATATT. Protein sequence: CANRRDSDSNQPQHI.

V gene TRBV4-1 combines with J gene TRBJ1-5; a possible D gene is TRBD1 (6 bases). CDR1 is MGHRA and CDR2 is YSYEKL in the germline V gene. The CDR3 length is 14 residues. Trimming cost V 4 bases and J 5 bases, with 12 bases left between them. The CDR3: CASSLGQSYQPQHF. The CDR3 bases are TGCGCCAGCAGCCTCGGACAGTCTTATCAGCCCCAGCATTTT.

This clonotype has more than one count but fewer than ten. V is TRBV24-1 and J is TRBJ2-2; D is possibly TRBD2 (5 bases). The CDR3 consists of 17 residues. V was clipped by 4 bases and J by 3 bases, with 17 bases between them. Germline CDR1 is KGHDR and CDR2 is SFDVKD. As DNA, the CDR3 is TGTGCCACCAGTGACCGGACTTTCCCCGGGGACACCGGGGAGCTGTTTTTT. Translated: CATSDRTFPGDTGELFF.

This clonotype was detected many times. The rearrangement uses TRBV7-9 and TRBJ1-1; D is unresolved. From germline, CDR1 is SEHNR and CDR2 FQNEAQ (reference sequence). V gave up 1 base and J gave up 8 bases, with 8 bases separating them. The CDR3 spans 12 residues. The CDR3 is CASSLVGREAFF. The DNA of the CDR3 is TGTGCCAGCAGCTTAGTTGGCAGGGAAGCTTTCTTT.

There are many counts of this clonotype. The CDR3: CASSYLDLPNTEAFF. DNA of the CDR3: TGTGCCAGCAGTTACCTTGACCTTCCCAACACTGAAGCTTTCTTT. The chain links TRBV6-5 to TRBJ1-1; no definite D call. Germline V gene sequence: CDR1 MNHEY, CDR2 SVGAGI. V was cut by 2 bases and J by 2 bases, with 12 bases left in between. This CDR3 spans 15 amino acids.

This clonotype was seen many times. The rearrangement links TRBV7-2 to TRBJ2-5, with D hard to call. Trimming stripped 5 bases from V and 1 base from J, with 8 bases between. Germline CDR1 SGHTA, CDR2 FQGNSA. CDR3 length: 13 residues. The CDR3 sequence is CASSPMIQETQYF. The CDR3 DNA reads as TGTGCCAGCAGCCCCATGATCCAAGAGACCCAGTACTTC.

The DNA of the CDR3 is TGTGCCAGCAGCCCAGCAATTCAATCAGGGAACTATGGCTACACCTTC. Translated: CASSPAIQSGNYGYTF. This sequence joins TRBV4-2 and TRBJ1-2; TRBD1 might be the D (5 bases). In germline, CDR1 is LGHNA, CDR2 YNFKEQ. Deletions cut 4 bases from V and 2 bases from J, with 17 bases between. The CDR3 consists of 16 residues.

The rearrangement joins TRBV25-1 to TRBJ2-7; either TRBD1 or TRBD2 may fit D (5 bases each). The CDR3 length is 16 residues. Germline V gene data show CDR1 as MGHDK and CDR2 as SYGVNS. The V gene lost 0 bases and the J gene lost 8 bases, with 20 bases spanning the gap. The CDR3 loop is CASSEYSGDPLRKQYF. CDR3 nucleotide sequence: TGTGCCAGCAGTGAATATTCCGGGGACCCTTTACGCAAGCAGTACTTC.

The chain has TRBV6-1 and TRBJ1-2; D is uncertain. V was cut by 5 bases and J by 8 bases, with 18 bases left in between. Germline CDR1 MNHNS, CDR2 SASEGT. The CDR3 loop spans 14 amino acids. The CDR3 DNA is TGTGCCAGCAGTCCTGCGGCCCGCCACCTGGGCTACACCTTC. It codes for CASSPAARHLGYTF.

The rearrangement joins TRBV4-2 to TRBJ1-3; 7 bases line up with TRBD1. V lost 3 bases and J lost 2; bases outside the gene matches: 19. CDR1 is LGHNA and CDR2 is YNFKEQ in the germline V gene. The CDR3 covers 20 residues. The CDR3 loop is CASSQTVTGRFYEAGNTIYF. In DNA form, the CDR3 reads TGTGCCAGCAGCCAGACGGTGACAGGGAGGTTCTACGAGGCTGGAAACACCATATATTTT.

This chain connects TRBV7-8 to TRBJ2-5; D is possibly TRBD2 (7 bases). V lost 2 bases and J lost 3, with 16 bases in between. Germline CDR1 is SGHVS and CDR2 is FQNEAQ. This CDR3 spans 16 amino acids. In DNA, the CDR3 is TGTGCCAGCAGCTTACAGCCGGGGGGCCGAGAAGAGACCCAGTACTTC. Encoded protein: CASSLQPGGREETQYF.

This clonotype came up a few times. The V gene is TRBV10-3, the J gene TRBJ2-7; TRBD1 matches 8 bases. This CDR3 has 14 amino acids. Losses at the gene ends were 7 bases for V and 5 bases for J; bases not matched to a gene: 10. CDR1 is ENHRY and CDR2 is SYGVKD in the germline V gene. CDR3 bases: TGTGCCATCACGGCCGGACAGGGTATCGACGAGCAGTACTTC. This gives the protein CAITAGQGIDEQYF.